The T cell receptor beta chain under discussion was sequenced for a study of T cell responses to AZD1222 COVID-19 vaccine. Study-level results: Nearly half of unique spike-specific TCRs reportedly avoided B.1.351 and B.1.1.7 mutated regions. Spike-specific TCR breadth and depth were elevated following two AZD1222 doses.

This clone has only a few counts. The antigen is undetermined. The germline CDR1 and CDR2 sequences are MNHEY and SMNVEV (reference sequence). This CDR3 spans 12 amino acids. Between the trimmed V and J ends, which lost 3 bases and 6 bases, there was a span of 6 bases. Profiled with immunoSEQ multiplex PCR; TCRdb holds only in-frame clones, not every one. The sample contains under 200,000 clones, roughly 93% of which appear only once. The starting material was peripheral blood, obtained on day 0 of AZD1222 vaccination. This TCR was recovered from an adult in good health. V usage is TRBV27 and J usage is TRBJ1-5; a weak D match, TRBD1 (6 bases). The CDR3: CASSFRGQPQHF. Here the CDR3 DNA reads TGTGCCAGCAGTTTCAGGGGTCAGCCCCAGCATTTT.